The T cell receptor (beta chain) described here comes from a study of CD8 T cells in Susac syndrome. Trimming took 5 bases from V and 4 from J; bases not matched to a gene: 10. Germline CDR1 and CDR2: SGHAT and FQNNGV. This CDR3 has 16 amino acids. Random hexamers were used to reverse transcribe 0.5 to 1 ug of RNA. Coverage of TCR beta CDR3 amplification by immunoSEQ multiplex PCR extended to 54 Vbeta and 13 Jbeta. TCRdb reprocessed the immunoSEQ multiplex PCR reads via MiXCR and lists one record per CDR3 protein. This table holds 100,000 or so distinct CDR3 sequences, 80% to 95% found once. The rearrangement joins TRBV11-2 to TRBJ2-2; 7 nucleotides align to TRBD1. The source of this sequence is a human donor in good health. Input material: CD4+ T cells from PBMCs. The CDR3 sequence is CASSPRTGLSTGELFF. The CDR3 nucleotides read TGTGCCAGCAGCCCCCGGACAGGACTTAGCACCGGGGAGCTGTTTTTT.